This T cell receptor (beta chain) was identified during a study of OX40 agonist ivuxolimab in advanced cancers. Study context: Ivuxolimab, an agonistic anti-OX40 (CD134) antibody, was given to patients. Three dose-escalation patients had partial responses: one with hepatocellular carcinoma and two with cutaneous melanoma. Patients were infused with ivuxolimab every 2 weeks at 0.01 to 10 mg/kg.

With 5 bases clipped from V and 7 bases from J, the junction kept 6 bases outside the gene matches. From germline, CDR1 is MNHEY and CDR2 SMNVEV (reference sequence). There are 14 residues in the CDR3. Clones were read by immunoSEQ multiplex PCR, and TCRdb kept only the in-frame ones, dropping some. This table holds 20,000 to 30,000 clones, roughly 80% found once. This sample comprised CD4+ or CD8+ T cells sorted from blood, obtained in a trial of the OX40 agonist ivuxolimab. The gene calls are TRBV27 and TRBJ1-4; 8 nucleotides align to TRBD1. This receptor was taken from an adult with an advanced solid tumor such as melanoma, head and neck, liver or kidney cancer. The CDR3 here is CASSVQGAREKLFF. The CDR3 nucleotides read TGTGCCAGCAGTGTCCAGGGGGCTCGTGAAAAACTGTTTTTT.